This entry features one T cell receptor (beta chain) sequence. Its specificity is not known. Sequencing was done on patients that had shown CD8+CD57+ cell expansion by flow cytometry. Every patient had severe acquired aplastic anemia. The sample originates from a study of CD8+CD57+ T cells in acquired aplastic anemia. Study-wide context: Sorted CD4+ and CD8+ cells gave a mean 3.2 ug DNA, range about 0.19 to 27.4 ug. Study observations and caveats: Patients and controls shared about 30 CD8+ CDR3 sequences.

V shed 2 bases, J shed 4 bases, and the junction held 5 bases outside the gene matches. The CDR3 contains 15 residues. Germline V gene sequence: CDR1 SNHLY, CDR2 FYNNEI. TCR beta VDJ combinations and CDR3 sequences were profiled from genomic DNA. TCRdb re-called the reads with MiXCR, one entry per CDR3 protein. The profile covers about 200,000 distinct CDR3 sequences, with around 50% appearing a single time and 20% taken by the ten largest. The sequencing sample was made of sorted CD4+, CD8+, or CD8+CD57+ T cells (not recorded which) from PBMCs. The V and J genes are TRBV2 and TRBJ1-2, with 9 bases aligning to TRBD1. The TCR sequence derives from a human donor with aplastic anemia. CDR3 amino acids: CASSEHRTGAYGYTF. CDR3 nucleotide sequence: TGTGCCAGCAGTGAACACCGGACAGGGGCCTATGGCTACACCTTC.